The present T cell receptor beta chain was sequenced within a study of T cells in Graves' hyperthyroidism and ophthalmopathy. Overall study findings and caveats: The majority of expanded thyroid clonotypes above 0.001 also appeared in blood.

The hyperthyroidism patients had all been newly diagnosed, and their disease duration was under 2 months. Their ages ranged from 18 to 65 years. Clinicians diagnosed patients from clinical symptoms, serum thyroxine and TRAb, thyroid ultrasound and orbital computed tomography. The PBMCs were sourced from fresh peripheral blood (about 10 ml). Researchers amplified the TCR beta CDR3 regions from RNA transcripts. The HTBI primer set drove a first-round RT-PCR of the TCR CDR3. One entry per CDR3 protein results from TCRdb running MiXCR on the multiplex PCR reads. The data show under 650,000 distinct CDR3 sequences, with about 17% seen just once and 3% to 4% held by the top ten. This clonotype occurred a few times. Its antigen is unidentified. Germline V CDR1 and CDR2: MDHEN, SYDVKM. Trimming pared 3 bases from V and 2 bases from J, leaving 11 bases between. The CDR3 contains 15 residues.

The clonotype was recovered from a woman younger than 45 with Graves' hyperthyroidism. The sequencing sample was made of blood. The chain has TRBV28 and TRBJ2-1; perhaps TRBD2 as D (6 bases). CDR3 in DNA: TGTGCCAGCAGTTTTATCCTAGCGACCTACAATGAGCAGTTCTTC. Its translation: CASSFILATYNEQFF.